This TCR beta chain was sequenced in a study of T cells in Graves' hyperthyroidism and ophthalmopathy. RNA transcripts were the template for amplifying TCR beta CDR3 regions. RT-PCR in the first round (using the HTBI primer set) targeted the TCR CDR3. TCRdb itself ran the multiplex PCR reads through MiXCR, one entry per CDR3 protein. This table holds 600,000 to 700,000 distinct CDR3 sequences, 14% to 15% found once. The CDR3 spans 15 residues. The V and J ends lost 0 bases and 7 bases respectively, with 13 bases between them. CDR1 and CDR2 (germline): LNHNV, YYDKDF (reference sequence). Ten or more counts support this clonotype.

The rearrangement uses TRBV15 and TRBJ2-4; D possibly corresponds to TRBD1 (6 bases). The sample comprised blood. This clonotype originated in a woman between 40 and 50 years old with Graves' ophthalmopathy. CDR3 protein: CATSRDTGSWNIQYF. For the CDR3, the DNA is TGTGCCACCAGCAGAGACACAGGGTCGTGGAACATTCAGTACTTC.